The rows below give T cell receptor beta chains drawn from one sample of a study of cytomegalovirus exposure and HLA in healthy donors. Assay used: immunoSEQ multiplex PCR; TCRdb lists only in-frame clones, some missing. The sample lists under 65,000 clones, about 78% occurring once. The sample was PBMCs. Receptors originate from a man in his thirties or forties in good health and CMV-seropositive. CDR3s include the opening cysteine and the closing phenylalanine or tryptophan. The D gene is left open where the match is weak. Some rows mark clone size as missing; the rest say once, few, many or name a class of expanded clone.

NA	TRBV7-2	TRBD2	TRBJ2-1	CASSSSGGAAYNEQFF	TGTGCCAGCAGTTCTAGCGGGGGGGCTGCCTACAATGAGCAGTTCTTC
NA	TRBV28	NA	TRBJ1-2	CATSRGTDYGYTF	TGTGCAACAAGTAGGGGGACCGACTATGGCTACACCTTC
large	TRBV2	TRBD1	TRBJ2-1	CASSGQGAPVEQFF	TGTGCCAGCTCGGGGCAGGGGGCCCCTGTTGAGCAGTTCTTC
NA	TRBV27	NA	TRBJ1-6	CASRGDTGSSYNSPLHF	TGTGCCAGCAGGGGGGACACCGGAAGCTCCTATAATTCACCCCTCCACTTT
NA	TRBV7-9	NA	TRBJ2-5	CASSLVAQHETQYF	TGTGCCAGCAGCTTAGTAGCGCAGCATGAGACCCAGTACTTC
NA	TRBV4-1	NA	TRBJ2-1	CASSQEERAGRQRPFF	TGCGCCAGCAGCCAAGAAGAGAGGGCGGGAAGGCAAAGGCCGTTCTTC
NA	TRBV7-3	NA	TRBJ1-1	CASSLRDWNTEAFF	TGTGCCAGCAGCTTAAGGGACTGGAACACTGAAGCTTTCTTT
NA	TRBV18	TRBD1	TRBJ1-1	CASSPDRQGRTEAFF	TGTGCCAGCTCACCGGATAGACAGGGCCGGACTGAAGCTTTCTTT
few	TRBV9	NA	TRBJ1-5	CASSAREGPQHF	TGTGCCAGCAGCGCACGGGAGGGGCCCCAGCATTTT
NA	TRBV6-1	TRBD1	TRBJ1-1	CASRTRQGRDTEAFF	TGTGCCAGCAGGACAAGACAGGGGCGGGATACTGAAGCTTTCTTT
few	TRBV7-3	TRBD1	TRBJ2-1	CASSPTPGTGLREQFF	TGTGCCAGCAGCCCAACCCCCGGGACAGGGCTGCGTGAGCAGTTCTTC
NA	TRBV7-9	TRBD1	TRBJ1-3	CASSFPTGGETGNTIYF	TGTGCCAGCAGCTTTCCGACAGGGGGCGAGACTGGAAACACCATATATTTT
NA	TRBV7-6	TRBD2	TRBJ2-1	CASSLGRAGGYNEQFF	TGTGCCAGCAGCTTAGGAAGAGCGGGGGGGTACAATGAGCAGTTCTTC
few	TRBV7-9	TRBD2	TRBJ2-3	CASSLTSGGVDTQYF	TGTGCCAGCAGCTTGACTAGCGGGGGTGTAGATACGCAGTATTTT
NA	TRBV6-1	TRBD1	TRBJ2-6	CASSGQGSSGANVLTF	TGTGCCAGCAGTGGACAGGGGAGTTCTGGGGCCAACGTCCTGACTTTC
NA	TRBV5-3	NA	TRBJ2-2	CAIPYARDLNTGELFF	TGTGCCATTCCCTACGCCAGGGATCTGAACACCGGGGAGCTGTTTTTT
once	TRBV7-9	NA	TRBJ1-2	CASSSTRNYGYTF	TGTGCCAGCAGCTCAACTAGAAACTATGGCTACACCTTC
once	TRBV30	NA	TRBJ2-1	CAWSSLEPQQFF	TGTGCCTGGAGTTCCTTGGAGCCCCAGCAGTTCTTC
NA	TRBV21-1	NA	TRBJ1-1	CASSKGGLTGILFMNTEAFF	TGTGCCAGCAGCAAAGGTGGCCTGACAGGGATTCTTTTTATGAACACTGAAGCTTTCTTT
few	TRBV5-1	TRBD2	TRBJ2-7	CASSSIAGGPHEQYF	TGCGCCAGCAGCTCTATAGCGGGAGGCCCCCACGAGCAGTACTTC
few	TRBV7-8	NA	TRBJ2-1	CASSLAGGPYNEQFF	TGTGCCAGCAGCTTAGCGGGGGGACCGTACAATGAGCAGTTCTTC
NA	TRBV7-3	NA	TRBJ2-1	CASSLNHGSGNEQFF	TGTGCCAGCAGCCTAAACCACGGGTCGGGGAATGAGCAGTTCTTC
NA	TRBV9	TRBD1	TRBJ2-4	CASSGGGTGKNIQYF	TGTGCCAGCAGCGGCGGAGGGACAGGCAAAAACATTCAGTACTTC
NA	TRBV4-1	NA	TRBJ1-5	CASSHRTGDQPQHF	TGCGCCAGCAGCCATAGGACTGGGGATCAGCCCCAGCATTTT
once	TRBV9	TRBD1	TRBJ2-2	CASSASPGGGNTGELFF	TGTGCCAGCAGCGCCTCCCCAGGGGGCGGAAACACCGGGGAGCTGTTTTTT
NA	TRBV6-6	TRBD1	TRBJ2-7	CASSKGTAYEQYF	TGTGCCAGCAGTAAGGGGACAGCCTACGAGCAGTACTTC
NA	TRBV4-1	NA	TRBJ1-2	CASSQEGHSNYGYTF	TGCGCCAGCAGCCAAGAGGGACACAGCAACTATGGCTACACCTTC
NA	TRBV30	NA	TRBJ2-7	CAWSGRTGYYEQYF	TGTGCCTGGAGCGGGAGGACAGGGTACTACGAGCAGTACTTC
NA	TRBV11-3	NA	TRBJ2-1	CASSLVDGRSSYNEQFF	TGTGCCAGCAGCTTAGTTGACGGTCGGAGCTCCTACAATGAGCAGTTCTTC
NA	TRBV10-3	NA	TRBJ1-1	CAISEGSEAFF	TGTGCCATCAGTGAGGGCAGTGAAGCTTTCTTT
NA	TRBV5-8	TRBD2	TRBJ2-7	CASSLAGTSGGSYEQYF	TGTGCCAGCAGCTTGGCCGGGACTAGCGGGGGCTCCTACGAGCAGTACTTC
NA	TRBV29-1	NA	TRBJ2-3	CSVLFTDTQYF	TGCAGCGTTCTTTTCACAGATACGCAGTATTTT
once	TRBV4-2	NA	TRBJ2-3	CASSQGLADTQYF	TGTGCCAGCAGCCAAGGACTAGCAGATACGCAGTATTTT
NA	TRBV11-1	NA	TRBJ2-1	CASSLVSETNEQFF	TGTGCCAGCAGCTTAGTATCGGAGACCAATGAGCAGTTCTTC
few	TRBV28	TRBD1	TRBJ1-4	CASLSGGREKLFF	TGTGCCAGCCTCTCAGGGGGCAGAGAAAAACTGTTTTTT
few	TRBV4-1	TRBD1	TRBJ1-1	CASSQPQTGAEAFF	TGCGCCAGCAGCCAACCGCAGACAGGGGCTGAAGCTTTCTTT
medium-sized	TRBV18	TRBD2	TRBJ2-3	CASSLSASGAPIDTDTQYF	TGTGCCAGCTCACTGTCGGCTAGCGGGGCCCCTATAGACACAGATACGCAGTATTTT
NA	TRBV7-6	NA	TRBJ1-1	CASSLGAGGTEAFF	TGTGCCAGCAGCTTAGGGGCGGGGGGCACTGAAGCTTTCTTT
NA	TRBV28	NA	TRBJ1-5	CASSLPLGVRPQHF	TGTGCCAGCAGCCTGCCCCTCGGGGTGAGGCCCCAGCATTTT
NA	TRBV25-1	TRBD1	TRBJ1-6	CASRPGTGRSPLHF	TGTGCCAGCAGGCCAGGGACAGGGCGTTCACCCCTCCACTTT
NA	TRBV5-1	TRBD1	TRBJ1-1	CASSFTRQGLNTEAFF	TGCGCCAGCAGCTTCACCCGACAGGGGTTGAACACTGAAGCTTTCTTT
few	TRBV4-1	TRBD1	TRBJ1-1	CASSIRTGDTEAFF	TGCGCCAGCAGCATTCGGACAGGGGACACTGAAGCTTTCTTT
NA	TRBV19	NA	TRBJ2-5	CASSLQETQYF	TGTGCCAGTAGTCTACAAGAGACCCAGTACTTC
once	TRBV7-9	NA	TRBJ1-6	CASSLAGGWGNTPLHF	TGTGCCAGCAGCTTAGCAGGGGGTTGGGGAAATACACCCCTCCACTTT
NA	TRBV30	NA	TRBJ1-3	CALGGGYGNTIYF	TGTGCCCTCGGGGGGGGATATGGAAACACCATATATTTT
NA	TRBV5-1	TRBD1	TRBJ1-2	CASQWGQGGDGYTF	TGCGCCAGTCAGTGGGGACAGGGAGGAGATGGCTACACCTTC
NA	TRBV6-7	TRBD2	TRBJ2-2	CAIPPPPTSATGELFF	TGTGCCATCCCCCCTCCGCCGACTAGCGCCACCGGGGAGCTGTTTTTT